This T cell receptor (beta chain) was recovered during a study of blood T cells in healthy people across ages. The study, taken as a whole, reports: Versus aged donors, long-lived donors had higher diversity and more naive CD4+ cells.

Primed by a sample-barcoded 5' primer and a J-beta primer mix, a second PCR proceeded for about 6 to 11 cycles. Each TCR beta cDNA got a 12-nucleotide random molecular identifier. Every sample gave at least 2.5 million paired-end reads containing CDR3. Using its own MiXCR run on the 5' RACE reads, TCRdb lists one record per CDR3 protein. The table has over 1,300,000 distinct CDR3 sequences, around 59% seen once; the top ten hold 6.5% to 8.5%. This CDR3 has 14 amino acids. V gave up 6 bases and J gave up 1 base, with 13 bases separating them. Turning to this clonotype: Its antigen is not known.

Researchers isolated at least 6 million PBMCs per sample. This receptor was obtained from a young man in good health. Sequencing input: blood. This chain connects TRBV12-3 or TRBV12-4 to TRBJ2-7; D is unresolved. CDR3 in DNA: TGTGCCAGCAGCGACTCGACGGAGTCCTACGAGCAGTACTTC. Protein sequence: CASSDSTESYEQYF.